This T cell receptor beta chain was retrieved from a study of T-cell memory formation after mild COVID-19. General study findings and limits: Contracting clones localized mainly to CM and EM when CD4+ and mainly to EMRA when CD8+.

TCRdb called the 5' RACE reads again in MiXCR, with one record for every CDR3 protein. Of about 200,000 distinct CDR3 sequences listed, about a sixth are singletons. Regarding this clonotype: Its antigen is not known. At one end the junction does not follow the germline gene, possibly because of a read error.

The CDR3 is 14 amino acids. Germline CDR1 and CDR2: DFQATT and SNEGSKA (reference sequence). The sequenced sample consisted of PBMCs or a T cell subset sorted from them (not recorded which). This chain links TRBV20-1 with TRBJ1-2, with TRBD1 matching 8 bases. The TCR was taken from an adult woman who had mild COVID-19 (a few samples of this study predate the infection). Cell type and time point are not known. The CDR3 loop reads CSSSDRGRDYGYTF. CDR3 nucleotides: TGCAGTTCTAGCGACAGGGGTCGCGACTATGGCTACACCTTC.